This TCR beta chain comes out of a study of spatial heterogeneity in lung cancer. Described time point: sample taken at primary tumor resection. The authors sequenced whole RNA from tumor, nontumor lung or frozen PBMC without sorting. There were 72 donors, all of them untreated patients with early-stage non-small cell lung cancer. CDR1 and CDR2 (germline): SEHNR, FQNEAQ (reference sequence). The ends were cut back, 0 bases at V and 2 bases at J, with 12 bases in the middle. This CDR3 has 16 amino acids. One entry per CDR3 protein results from TCRdb running MiXCR on the 5' RACE reads. The sample records about 3,700 distinct CDR3 sequences, around 6.7% being singletons.

The receptor was derived from a male donor with early-stage non-small cell lung cancer. The chain employs TRBV7-9 and TRBJ2-3; D not resolved. Sequencing used normal lung tissue next to the tumor, obtained at surgery. The CDR3 reads CASSLALGEATDTQYF. In DNA, the CDR3 is TGTGCCAGCAGCTTAGCTCTAGGAGAGGCCACAGATACGCAGTATTTT.